Detailed here is one TCR beta chain. This clonotype was counted only a few times. What this receptor recognizes is not known. Per-base quality was not reported, and no clone a single base away is much larger than it. This specimen comes from a study of post-analysis software for immune sequencing data (dated by TCRdb to about 2015). Study-wide context: Disease courses on record covered relapsing-remitting, secondary progressive and progressive-relapsing multiple sclerosis, though some patients had no subtype annotation. The patient repertoires were compared against approximately ten previously published healthy control repertoires obtained from donors aged roughly 6 to 28 years. A subset of samples was prepared in parallel using single-end sample barcoding, then pooled and co-amplified after Illumina adapter ligation. Beyond this particular receptor, the publication reports: Direct clustering with F measure revealed strong co-clustering of samples prepared in the same batch, which led to a batch-effect correction. The multiple sclerosis patient group was slightly younger than the control group. Normalized Chao1 diversity was significantly lower in multiple sclerosis patients than controls, suggesting substantial peripheral T-cell clonal expansion. Patients showed significantly higher frequencies than controls for several TRBV segments, among them TRBV5-6, TRBV5-1 and TRBV20-1.

Based on the germline V gene, the CDR1 and CDR2 sequences are MDHEN and SYDVKM. V and J are trimmed by 6 bases and 0 bases, and the gene matches miss 5 bases of the junction. The CDR3 runs 16 residues from the cysteine to the phenylalanine. Kept here is only the CDR3 DNA, which spans 48 bases and is read in frame from base 1. Library prep was done by PCR. TCRdb shows the sequencer as Illumina HiSeq 2500. Unique molecular identifiers were incorporated into TCR beta cDNA libraries to reduce PCR and sequencing biases. Per 1 to 10 million input T cells, approximately 500,000 cDNA molecules were obtained, such that each molecule approximated one T cell. The patient libraries were prepared and sequenced with the same protocol used for the earlier healthy control dataset. Samples belonging to the same batch were prepared together, multiplexed and sequenced on a shared HiSeq lane. As for how the authors treated the data: MIGEC was used to process the raw barcoded reads, and molecular identifier groups with only a single read were discarded before consensus assembly and CDR3 extraction. Clonotype tables were post-analysed with VDJtools, and diversity was normalized by down-sampling all datasets to the smallest sample size. To correct batch-related cross-sample contamination, repertoire overlap clustering matched CDR3 amino acid sequences but not nucleotide sequences. TCRdb reworked the public reads: Q25 trimming with fastp, MiXCR clone assembly, productive beta chains retained. Each entry merges the rows of one CDR3 protein and shows their most common DNA and genes. The V and J calls, along with clone size, are taken from TCRdb and not from the paper's own processing. A total of roughly 730,000 distinct CDR3 sequences appear in this sample, about 32% of them only once. The ten most abundant clones make up roughly 0.54% of the sample.

To demonstrate the VDJtools post-analysis software, the study profiled TCR beta repertoires from the peripheral blood of about a dozen young patients with multiple sclerosis. The multiple sclerosis patients were children and adolescents ranging in age from about 6 to 17 years. The source is a girl under 18 with multiple sclerosis. Here the chain combines TRBV28 and TRBJ2-5, with 12 central nucleotides matching TRBD2. Specimen: blood. This receptor has the CDR3 CASRSTSGGYQETQYF. The sequence in DNA is TGTGCCAGCAGATCCACTAGCGGGGGGTACCAAGAGACCCAGTACTTC.